This TCR beta chain was captured in a study of blood T cell repertoires in COVID-19 (dated by TCRdb to the early 2020s). With regard to the full study: The collaborator samples originated in the United States, Italy and Spain and spanned the acute and convalescent phases of COVID-19. HLA class I and class II types, where available, came from metadata supplied by the sample provider rather than from assay-based typing. The repertoires were released in a freely available public database intended as a resource for research on the immune response to SARS-CoV-2. Nearly every sample came with metadata listing a de-identified subject ID, COVID-19 status, age in years and sex. The material from the prospective study consisted of cDNA or gDNA derived from T cells, B-cell-depleted T cells, or PBMCs. Subjects who had been exposed to COVID-19, were actively infected with it, or had recovered from it provided the deeply sampled blood TCRbeta repertoires that made up the dataset. The samples were drawn from two sources: the first 160 participants of the ongoing ImmuneRACE study, and 1,254 subjects contributed by 6 global collaborators. Findings and caveats that apply to the study as a whole: How much clinical and demographic metadata was included differed by source and by participant, and the metadata was provided uncurated.

Its CDR3 holds 16 amino acids, cysteine through phenylalanine. Just the 48-base CDR3 DNA is kept, in frame starting at base 1. Trimming takes 2 bases off V and 11 bases off J; junction bases not matched to a gene: 15. For CDR1 and CDR2, the germline V gene (reference sequence) lists SEHNR and FQNEAQ. Whole blood was collected in K2EDTA tubes by collaborating institutions according to the institutions' own protocols. Collaborator samples were shipped for TCRbeta analysis as frozen whole blood, isolated PBMCs, or DNA extracted from either sample type. The immunoSEQ Assay, a bias-controlled multiplex PCR, was used to amplify TCRbeta CDR3 regions from genomic DNA. Concerning the study's data processing: The number of nucleated cells in each sample was estimated by amplification of reference gene primers within the assay. Sequence reads were collapsed and filtered to measure the absolute abundance of every unique TCRbeta CDR3 rearrangement. Productive Simpson clonality was computed per sample as the square root of Simpson's diversity index over productive rearrangements. TCRdb took over this immuneACCESS table, retaining in-frame rearrangements with V and J assigned. Such tables are incomplete; in checked studies, under half of the missing clones stem from an unresolved V gene, and the remainder is unexplained. The D gene and trimming were derived from the DNA, and the V and J assignments and clone size from that table. This sample is represented by about 59,000 clones; 90% of them were singletons. The ten largest clonotypes hold more than 15% of the sample.

As for this clone: It lacks a known antigen. Base qualities were left out, and no much larger clone turns up one base away.

The sample taken for sequencing was peripheral blood. This receptor was identified in a man aged 80 or over with acute or convalescent COVID-19. The rearrangement joined TRBV7-9 to TRBJ1-1, with 9 junctional bases fitting TRBD1. The sequence in DNA is TGTGCCAGCAGCTTATTTACCGGGACAGGGAGGGCGGTGGCTTTCTTT. The translation is CASSLFTGTGRAVAFF.